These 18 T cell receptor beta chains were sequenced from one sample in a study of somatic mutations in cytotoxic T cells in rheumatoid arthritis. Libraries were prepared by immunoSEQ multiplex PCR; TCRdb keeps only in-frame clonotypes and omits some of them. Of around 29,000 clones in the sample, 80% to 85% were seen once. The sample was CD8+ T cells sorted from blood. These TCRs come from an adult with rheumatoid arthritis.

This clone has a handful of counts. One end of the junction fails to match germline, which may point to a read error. CDR3 nucleotides: TGTGCCAGCAGTGGGGGGGACAGGGGTAAGGTCTTC. Translated, it gives CASSGGDRGKVF. J is TRBJ2-1 and V is TRBV6-5; 10 positions match TRBD1. This CDR3 has 12 amino acids. Looked up from germline, CDR1 is MNHEY and CDR2 is SVGAGI.

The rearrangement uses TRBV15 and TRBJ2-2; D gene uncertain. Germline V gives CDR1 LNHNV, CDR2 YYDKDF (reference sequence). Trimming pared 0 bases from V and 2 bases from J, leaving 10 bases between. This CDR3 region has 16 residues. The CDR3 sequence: CATSRDRTLNTGELFF. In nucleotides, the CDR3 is TGTGCCACCAGCAGAGATCGTACCCTTAACACCGGGGAGCTGTTTTTT.

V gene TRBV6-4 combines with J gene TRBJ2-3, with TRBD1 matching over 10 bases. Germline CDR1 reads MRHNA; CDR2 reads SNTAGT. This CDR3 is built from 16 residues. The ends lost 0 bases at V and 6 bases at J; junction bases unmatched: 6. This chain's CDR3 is CASSDSPTGGSDTQYF. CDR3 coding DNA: TGTGCCAGCAGTGACTCCCCGACAGGGGGCTCGGATACGCAGTATTTT.

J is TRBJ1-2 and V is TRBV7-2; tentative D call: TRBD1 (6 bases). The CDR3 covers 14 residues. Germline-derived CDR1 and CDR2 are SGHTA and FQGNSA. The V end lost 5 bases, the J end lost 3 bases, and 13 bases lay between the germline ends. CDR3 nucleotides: TGTGCCAGCAGCGCAGGGGATTGGGACTATGGCTACACCTTC. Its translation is CASSAGDWDYGYTF.

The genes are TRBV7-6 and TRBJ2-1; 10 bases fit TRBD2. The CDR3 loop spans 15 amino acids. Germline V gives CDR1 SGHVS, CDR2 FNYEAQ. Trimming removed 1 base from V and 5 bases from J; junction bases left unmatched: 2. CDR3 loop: CASSLEAGGNNEQFF. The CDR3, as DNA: TGTGCCAGCAGCTTAGAAGCGGGAGGGAACAATGAGCAGTTCTTC.

For the CDR3, the DNA is TGCAGTGCCAGGGGGGGAAACACCATATATTTT. The encoded protein is CSARGGNTIYF. The chain carries TRBV20-1 and TRBJ1-3; 7 bases are shared with TRBD1. Unmatched junction bases numbered 0, after V lost 6 bases and J lost 4 bases. The CDR3 runs to 11 residues. Per the germline V gene, CDR1 is DFQATT and CDR2 is SNEGSKA (reference sequence).

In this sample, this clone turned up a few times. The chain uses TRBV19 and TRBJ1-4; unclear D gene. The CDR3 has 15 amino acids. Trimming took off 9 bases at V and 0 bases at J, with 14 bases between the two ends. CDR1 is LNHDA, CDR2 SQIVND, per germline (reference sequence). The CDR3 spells CARTTDYPTNEKLFF. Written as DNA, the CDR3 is TGTGCCAGGACCACAGACTACCCAACTAATGAAAAACTGTTTTTT.

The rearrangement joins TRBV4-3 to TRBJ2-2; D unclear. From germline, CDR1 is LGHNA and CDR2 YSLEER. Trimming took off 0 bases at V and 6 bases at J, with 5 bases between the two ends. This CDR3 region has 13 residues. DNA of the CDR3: TGCGCCAGCAGCCAAGAAGCGCCCGGGGAGCTGTTTTTT. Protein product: CASSQEAPGELFF.

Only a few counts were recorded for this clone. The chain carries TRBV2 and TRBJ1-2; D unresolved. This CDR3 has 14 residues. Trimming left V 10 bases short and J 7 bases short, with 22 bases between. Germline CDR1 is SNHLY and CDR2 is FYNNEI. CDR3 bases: TGTGCCACCCACGAAGGGTCGAAGGCTTCTGGCTACACCTTC. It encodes CATHEGSKASGYTF.

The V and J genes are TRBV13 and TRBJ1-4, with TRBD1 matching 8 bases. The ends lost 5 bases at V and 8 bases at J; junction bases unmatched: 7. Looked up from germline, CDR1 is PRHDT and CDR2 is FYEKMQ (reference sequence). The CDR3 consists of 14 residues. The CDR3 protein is CASSRGQGREKLFF. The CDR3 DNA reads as TGTGCCAGCAGCCGAGGACAGGGTAGGGAAAAACTGTTTTTT.

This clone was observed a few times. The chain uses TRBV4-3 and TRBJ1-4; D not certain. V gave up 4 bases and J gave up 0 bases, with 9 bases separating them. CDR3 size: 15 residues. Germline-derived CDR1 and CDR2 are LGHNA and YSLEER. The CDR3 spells CASSPDGATNEKLFF. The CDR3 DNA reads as TGCGCCAGCAGCCCGGACGGTGCAACTAATGAAAAACTGTTTTTT.

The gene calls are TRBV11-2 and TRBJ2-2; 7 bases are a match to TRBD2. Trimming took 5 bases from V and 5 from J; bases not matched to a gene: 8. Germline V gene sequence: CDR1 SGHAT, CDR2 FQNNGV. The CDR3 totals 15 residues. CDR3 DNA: TGTGCCAGCAGCCGTAGGACTAGACGAACCGGGGAGCTGTTTTTT. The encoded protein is CASSRRTRRTGELFF. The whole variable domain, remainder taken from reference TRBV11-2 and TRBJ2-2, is EAGVAQSPRYKIIEKRQSVAFWCNPISGHATLYWYQQILGQGPKLLIQFQNNGVVDDSQLPKDRFSAERLKGVDSTLKIQPAKLEDSAVYLCASSRRTRRTGELFFGEGSRLTVL.

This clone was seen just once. This CDR3 reads CASSADTMAYGYTF. The CDR3 nucleotides are TGTGCCAGCAGCGCGGACACCATGGCCTATGGCTACACCTTC. V and J are TRBV7-9 and TRBJ1-2; D perhaps matches TRBD1 (5 bases). Germline V lookup: CDR1 SEHNR, CDR2 FQNEAQ (reference sequence). The CDR3 runs to 14 residues. V shed 5 bases and J shed 4 bases, with 14 bases lying between them. The complete variable domain, with remaining parts taken from reference TRBV7-9 and TRBJ1-2, reads DTGVSQNPRHKITKRGQNVTFRCDPISEHNRLYWYRQTLGQGPEFLTYFQNEAQLEKSRLLSDRFSAERPKGSFSTLEIQRTEQGDSAMYLCASSADTMAYGYTFGSGTRLTVV.

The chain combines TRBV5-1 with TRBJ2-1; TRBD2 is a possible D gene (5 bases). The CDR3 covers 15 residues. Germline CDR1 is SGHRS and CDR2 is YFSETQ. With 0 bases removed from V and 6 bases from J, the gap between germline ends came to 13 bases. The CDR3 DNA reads TGCGCCAGCAGCTTGGCCGGTTACGCGGGCAATGAGCAGTTCTTC. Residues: CASSLAGYAGNEQFF.

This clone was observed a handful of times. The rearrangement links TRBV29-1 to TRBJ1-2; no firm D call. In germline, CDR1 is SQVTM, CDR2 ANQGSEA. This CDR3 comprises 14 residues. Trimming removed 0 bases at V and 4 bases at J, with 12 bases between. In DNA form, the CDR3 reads TGCAGCGTTGAAGATCAAGGGCCGGGCTATGGCTACACCTTC. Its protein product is CSVEDQGPGYGYTF.

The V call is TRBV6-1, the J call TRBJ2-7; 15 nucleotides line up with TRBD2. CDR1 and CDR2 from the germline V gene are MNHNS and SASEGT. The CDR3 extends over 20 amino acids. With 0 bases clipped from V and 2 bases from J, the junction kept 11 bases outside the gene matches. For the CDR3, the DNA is TGTGCCAGCAGTGAAGCTTCGGCACCTAGGACTAGCGGGGGGGCCTACGAGCAGTACTTC. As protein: CASSEASAPRTSGGAYEQYF.

The CDR3 spells CASSPAQQGGTYEQYF. CDR3 bases: TGCGCCAGCAGCCCAGCGCAGCAGGGCGGTACCTACGAGCAGTACTTC. The V call is TRBV4-1, the J call TRBJ2-7, with D possibly TRBD1 on 5 matching bases. CDR3 length: 16 residues. Trimming removed 4 bases from V and 2 bases from J, with 18 bases in between. The germline gives CDR1 MGHRA, CDR2 YSYEKL.

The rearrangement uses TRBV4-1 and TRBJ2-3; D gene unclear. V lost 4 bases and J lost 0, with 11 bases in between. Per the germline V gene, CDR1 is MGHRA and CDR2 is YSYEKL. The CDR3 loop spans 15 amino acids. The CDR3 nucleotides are TGCGCCAGCAGCCCCCTAACCTCTAGCACAGATACGCAGTATTTT. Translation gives CASSPLTSSTDTQYF.